The 6 T cell receptor beta chains below were found in one sample sequenced in a study of PD-1 blockade in classical Hodgkin lymphoma. Each patient relapsed following autologous stem cell transplantation, and prior brentuximab vedotin exposure differed. Repertoires were generated with immunoSEQ multiplex PCR, while TCRdb's copy carries only in-frame clones and drops some. The sample has tens of thousands of clones, 85% to 90% seen once. The sequences come from peripheral blood mononuclear cells (PBMCs), collected at baseline. The receptors shown here come from a human donor with classical Hodgkin lymphoma.

By share, this clone counts as medium-sized. The J gene is TRBJ2-5, the V gene TRBV4-1, with D possibly being TRBD1 (6 bases). CDR1 MGHRA and CDR2 YSYEKL come from the germline V gene. The V gene lost 1 base and the J gene lost 4 bases, with 13 bases spanning the gap. CDR3 length: 15 residues. The CDR3 loop reads CASSQGRDTVETQYF. As DNA, the CDR3 is TGCGCCAGCAGCCAAGGACGGGACACCGTAGAGACCCAGTACTTC.

The V call is TRBV15, the J call TRBJ1-1; 7 bases match TRBD1. The CDR3 sequence is 15 residues long. Trimming removed 1 base from V and 4 bases from J; junction bases left unmatched: 6. From germline, CDR1 is LNHNV and CDR2 YYDKDF (reference sequence). CDR3 region: CATSRVRGKVTEAFF. CDR3 in DNA: TGTGCCACCAGCAGAGTCAGGGGGAAGGTCACTGAAGCTTTCTTT.

The J gene is TRBJ2-7, the V gene TRBV5-1, with 9 bases that match TRBD2. The CDR3 has 17 residues. J lost 4 bases, V lost 4 bases, and 15 bases had no gene match. Germline CDR1 is SGHRS and CDR2 is YFSETQ. The CDR3 region has the DNA TGCGCCAGCAGCAGCGGAACATTTAGCGGGAGTGGGTACGAGCAGTACTTC. Translation gives CASSSGTFSGSGYEQYF.

The chain carries TRBV29-1 and TRBJ2-2; D remains ambiguous. Germline V gene lookup returns CDR1 SQVTM and CDR2 ANQGSEA. The length of the CDR3 is 11 residues. The V gene lost 4 bases and the J gene lost 5 bases, with 5 bases spanning the gap. CDR3 sequence: CSVGLTGELFF. CDR3 bases: TGCAGCGTTGGATTAACCGGGGAGCTGTTTTTT.

The genes are TRBV7-2 and TRBJ2-3; 8 bases map to TRBD2. CDR1 SGHTA and CDR2 FQGNSA come from the germline V gene. The V gene end was trimmed by 2 bases and the J gene end by 1 base; junction bases not matched to a gene: 5. This CDR3 spans 16 amino acids. Here the CDR3 reads CASSLYAAGGTDTQYF. The CDR3 DNA reads as TGTGCCAGCAGCTTATACGCAGCGGGGGGCACAGATACGCAGTATTTT.

The J gene is TRBJ1-1, the V gene TRBV5-1; a possible D gene is TRBD1 (6 bases). Germline assignment: CDR1 SGHRS and CDR2 YFSETQ. The CDR3 extends over 14 amino acids. Deletions cut 4 bases from V and 5 bases from J, with 15 bases between. As DNA, the CDR3 is TGCGCCAGCAGCGGACCAGGGGTGGGGACTGAAGCTTTCTTT. Translation gives CASSGPGVGTEAFF.